The T cell receptor beta chain described here comes from a study of blood T cells in healthy people across ages. This clonotype came up a few times. The CDR3 runs 14 residues. V lost 3 bases and J lost 8, with 13 bases in between. Alongside a J-beta primer mix, a sample-barcoded 5' primer served in a second PCR lasting about 7 to 12 cycles. Per sample, CDR3-containing paired-end reads numbered at least 2.5 million. TCRdb recomputed calls from the 5' RACE reads with MiXCR, one row per CDR3 protein. The profile shows roughly 1,700,000 distinct CDR3 sequences, under 30% of them singletons. Sequencing was done on a sample of blood. V is TRBV12-3 or TRBV12-4 and J is TRBJ1-4; perhaps TRBD1 as D (5 bases). The source is a woman younger than 45 in good health. The CDR3 sequence: CASSFPEGREKLFF. For the CDR3, the DNA is TGTGCCAGCAGTTTCCCCGAGGGGAGGGAAAAACTGTTTTTT.